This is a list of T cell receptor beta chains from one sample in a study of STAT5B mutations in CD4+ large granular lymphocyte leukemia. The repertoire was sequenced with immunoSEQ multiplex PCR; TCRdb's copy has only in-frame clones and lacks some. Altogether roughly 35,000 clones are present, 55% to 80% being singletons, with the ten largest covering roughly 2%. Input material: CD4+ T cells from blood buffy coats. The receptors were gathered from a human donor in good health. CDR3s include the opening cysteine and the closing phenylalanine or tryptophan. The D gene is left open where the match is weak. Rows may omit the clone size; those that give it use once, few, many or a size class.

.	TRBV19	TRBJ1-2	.	TGTGCCAGTAGTATCCCAGGTCTCTATGGCTACACCTTC	CASSIPGLYGYTF
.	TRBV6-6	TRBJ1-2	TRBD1	TGTGCCAGCAGAAATAGCCGGGTACAGGGGGCGGGTGGCTACACCTTC	CASRNSRVQGAGGYTF
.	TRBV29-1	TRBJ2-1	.	TGCAGCGTTGACGATCAAACACAGGGAACGGGGCAGTTCTTC	CSVDDQTQGTGQFF
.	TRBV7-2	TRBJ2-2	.	TGTGCCAGCAGCTTGGGCACCGGGGAGCTGTTTTTT	CASSLGTGELFF
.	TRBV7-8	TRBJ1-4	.	TGTGCCAGCAGCTCGGTACAGGGAACGCACGAAAAACTGTTTTTT	CASSSVQGTHEKLFF
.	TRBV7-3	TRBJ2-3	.	TGTGCCAGCAGCTTAGCGGGGCAGGGATCAAGAGATACGCAGTATTTT	CASSLAGQGSRDTQYF
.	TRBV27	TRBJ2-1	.	TGTGCCAGCAGTTCCCCCCTTGAGCAGTTCTTC	CASSSPLEQFF
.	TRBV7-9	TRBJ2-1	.	TGTGCCAGCAGCTCCGGGGACCTGTACAATGAGCAGTTCTTC	CASSSGDLYNEQFF
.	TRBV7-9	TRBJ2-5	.	TGTGCCAGCAGCTTGCCGGTGGGAGAGACCCAGTACTTC	CASSLPVGETQYF
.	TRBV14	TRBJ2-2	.	TGTGCCAGCAGCCAAGAAGCAGGGACCGGGGAGCTGTTTTTT	CASSQEAGTGELFF
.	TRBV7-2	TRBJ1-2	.	TGTGCCAGCAGCCACGACGGGAACTATGGCTACACCTTC	CASSHDGNYGYTF
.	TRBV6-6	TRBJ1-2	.	TGTGCCAGCAGTTACGCGGGAGGGAAAAACTATGGCTACACCTTC	CASSYAGGKNYGYTF
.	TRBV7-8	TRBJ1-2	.	TGTGCCAGCAGTAGTCCTAACTATGGCTACACCTTC	CASSSPNYGYTF
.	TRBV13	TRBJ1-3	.	TGTGCCAGCAGCTTAGGACGCCAGTTCTTAAACACCATATATTTT	CASSLGRQFLNTIYF
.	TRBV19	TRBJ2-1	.	TGTGCCAGTAGTATAGATCATGGCGGAACCTACAATGAGCAGTTCTTC	CASSIDHGGTYNEQFF
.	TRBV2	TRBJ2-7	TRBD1	TGTGCCAGCATCCGGGACAGGGGGCCCTGGGAGCAGTACTTC	CASIRDRGPWEQYF
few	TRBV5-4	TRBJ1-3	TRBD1	TGTGCCAGCAGCTGGGACAGTACTGGAAACACCATATATTTT	CASSWDSTGNTIYF
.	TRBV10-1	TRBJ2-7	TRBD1	TGCGCCAGCAGTGAGACACAGGGGAAGAGGATGGGCTACGAGCAGTACTTC	CASSETQGKRMGYEQYF
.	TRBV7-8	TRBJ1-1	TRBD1	TGTGCCAGCAAACCTGGGACAGCGCAGAACACTGAAGCTTTCTTT	CASKPGTAQNTEAFF
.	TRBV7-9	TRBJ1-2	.	TGTGCCAGCAGCTCACACAACTATGGCTACACCTTC	CASSSHNYGYTF
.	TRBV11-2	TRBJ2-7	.	TGTGCCAGCACACTCCGGAGAGACGAGCAGTACTTC	CASTLRRDEQYF
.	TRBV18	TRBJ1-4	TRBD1	TGTGCCAGCTCACCATCAACAGGGGGTAATGAAAAACTGTTTTTT	CASSPSTGGNEKLFF
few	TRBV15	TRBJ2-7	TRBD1	TGTGCCACCAGCAGAGATCCGCGACCGGGACAGGGTAACAACGAGCAGTACTTC	CATSRDPRPGQGNNEQYF
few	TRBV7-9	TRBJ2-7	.	TGTGCCAGCAGCCCGCAGGGGGGTTTGAACGAGCAGTACTTC	CASSPQGGLNEQYF
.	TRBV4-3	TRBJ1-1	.	TGCGCCAGCAGCCAAGAAGTTACCCCAGGGGAGGGGAACACTGAAGCTTTCTTT	CASSQEVTPGEGNTEAFF
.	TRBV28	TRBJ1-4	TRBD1	TGTGCCAGCAGTGAATCCGGGACAGGGGATGAAAAACTGTTTTTT	CASSESGTGDEKLFF
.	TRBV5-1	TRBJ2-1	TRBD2	TGCGCCAGCAGCTTGTGGTTAATAGCGGGGATTTACAATGAGCAGTTCTTC	CASSLWLIAGIYNEQFF
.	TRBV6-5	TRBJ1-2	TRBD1	TGTGCCAGCAGTTGGGGACAGGTGGGGGGCTACACCTTC	CASSWGQVGGYTF
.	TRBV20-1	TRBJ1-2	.	TGCAGTGCTAGAGATTCGCATGGCTACACCTTC	CSARDSHGYTF
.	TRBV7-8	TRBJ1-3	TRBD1	TGTGCCAGCAGCTCCGGCTCCAGGGGGCTTGGAAACACCATATATTTT	CASSSGSRGLGNTIYF
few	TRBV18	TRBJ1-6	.	TGTGCCAGCTCCCCAGGCCATAATTCACCCCTCCACTTT	CASSPGHNSPLHF
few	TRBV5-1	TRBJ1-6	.	TGCGCCAGCAGCTTGGCTCTCCGGGGTGGATCACCCCTCCACTTT	CASSLALRGGSPLHF
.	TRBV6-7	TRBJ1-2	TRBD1	TGTGCCAGCAGTTCCCCGGACAGGGTAAGTGGCTACACCTTC	CASSSPDRVSGYTF
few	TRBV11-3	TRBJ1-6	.	TGTGCCCGGCGGAGCCGGGGGGTTGTCTCACCCCTCCACTTT	CARRSRGVVSPLHF
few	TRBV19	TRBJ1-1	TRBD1	TGTGCCAGTAGTACCGGGACAGGAGGGGGAGGTCAGGAAGCTTTCTTT	CASSTGTGGGGQEAFF
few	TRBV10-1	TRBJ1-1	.	TGCGCCAGCAGTGAGTCGAATACGGGGCTCACTGAAGCTTTCTTT	CASSESNTGLTEAFF
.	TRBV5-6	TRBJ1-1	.	TGTGCCAGCAGCAGGGAGGGTGGGGGCCCTGAAGCTTTCTTT	CASSREGGGPEAFF
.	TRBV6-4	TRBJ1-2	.	TGTGCCAGCAGAGGTACTAACTATGGCTACACCTTC	CASRGTNYGYTF
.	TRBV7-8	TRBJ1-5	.	TGTGCCAGCAGCTTAGCGGCAGGGGACAGCAATCAGCCCCAGCATTTT	CASSLAAGDSNQPQHF
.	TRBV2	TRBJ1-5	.	TGTGCCAGCAGTGGACAGCGTCCTAATAGCAATCAGCCCCAGCATTTT	CASSGQRPNSNQPQHF
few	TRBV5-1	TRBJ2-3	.	TGCGCCAGCAGCTCGAAGACAGGTTTTTTCACAGATACGCAGTATTTT	CASSSKTGFFTDTQYF
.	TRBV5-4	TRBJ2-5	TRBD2	TGTGCCAGCAGCCCGGGGAGGACTAGCGGTGAAGAGACCCAGTACTTC	CASSPGRTSGEETQYF
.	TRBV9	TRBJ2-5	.	TGTGCCAGCAGCCCAACCGCGGGACTGCCTCAAGAGACCCAGTACTTC	CASSPTAGLPQETQYF
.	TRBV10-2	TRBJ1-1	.	TGCGCCACTACCGACGGGGACACTGAAGCTTTCTTT	CATTDGDTEAFF
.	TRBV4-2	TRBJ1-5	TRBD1	TGTGCCAGCAGCCAAGAGGACAGGAGTAGCAATCAGCCCCAGCATTTT	CASSQEDRSSNQPQHF
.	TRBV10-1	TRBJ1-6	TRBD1	TGCGCCAGCAGTGGCGGGACAGGGAATTCACCCCTCCACTTT	CASSGGTGNSPLHF
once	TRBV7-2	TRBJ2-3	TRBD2	TGTGCCAGCAGCTTAGCGGCGGGGAGGGGCCCAGATACGCAGTATTTT	CASSLAAGRGPDTQYF
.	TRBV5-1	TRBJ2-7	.	TGCGCCAGCAGCCCGGAGAGGCGCTTCTACGAGCAGTACTTC	CASSPERRFYEQYF
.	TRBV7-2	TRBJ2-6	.	TGTGCCAGCAGCAAGGCCTTCTCTGGGGCCAACGTCCTGACTTTC	CASSKAFSGANVLTF
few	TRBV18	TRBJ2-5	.	TGTGCCAGCTCACTCAAAGACCGCCGCCAGGAGACCCAGTACTTC	CASSLKDRRQETQYF
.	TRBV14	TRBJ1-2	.	TGTGCCAGCAGCCAAGGCAGACTCTATGGCTACACCTTC	CASSQGRLYGYTF
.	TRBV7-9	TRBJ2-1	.	TGTGCCAGCAGCCACGGGGGCGGAGTCGTCCATGAGCAGTTCTTC	CASSHGGGVVHEQFF
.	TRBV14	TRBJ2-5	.	TGTGCCAGCAGCCAAGATCAGACCATAAGGCAGACCCAGTACTTC	CASSQDQTIRQTQYF
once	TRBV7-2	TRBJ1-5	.	TGTGCCAGCAGCTTAGGATCGCCCAGCGGGCAGCCCCAGCATTTT	CASSLGSPSGQPQHF
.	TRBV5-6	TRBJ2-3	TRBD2	TGTGCCAGCAGCTTGGGACTAGCCTTCAGCACAGATACGCAGTATTTT	CASSLGLAFSTDTQYF
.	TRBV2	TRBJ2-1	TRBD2	TGTGCCAGCAAGGGGCTAGCGGGGACCAATGAGCAGTTCTTC	CASKGLAGTNEQFF
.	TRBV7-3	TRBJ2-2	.	TGTGCCAGCAGCCACGATCGGGGCACCGGGGAGCTGTTTTTT	CASSHDRGTGELFF
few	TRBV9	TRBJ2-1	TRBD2	TGTGCCAGCAGCGTATTGACTAGCGGGGCCCTGGGGAATGAGCAGTTCTTC	CASSVLTSGALGNEQFF
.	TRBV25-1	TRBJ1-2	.	TGTGCCAGCAGTGAATATCAAGGTGGCTACACCTTC	CASSEYQGGYTF
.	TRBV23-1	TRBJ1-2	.	TGCGCCAGCAGTCTCCCGAGGAAGACAGCCTCTAACTATGGCTACACCTTC	CASSLPRKTASNYGYTF